This T cell receptor beta chain was sequenced for a study of T cell repertoires in cytomegalovirus infection. One entry per CDR3 protein, called by TCRdb with MiXCR from the reads. Of approximately 770,000 distinct CDR3 sequences in the sample, about 27% were seen once. Points on this clonotype: The antigen remains undetermined.

The CDR3 covers 17 residues. V was shortened by 5 bases and J by 4 bases, with 21 bases between the two germline ends. Germline V gene data show CDR1 as KGHDR and CDR2 as SFDVKD. The receptor was isolated from a human donor in good health (CMV status not recorded). Some clones in this sample may be carry-over from other donors' samples. Sequenced material: cultured CD8+ T cells from PBMCs, taken from culture after CMV antigen stimulation. The rearrangement uses TRBV24-1 and TRBJ2-3; tentative D call: TRBD1 (7 bases). The CDR3 DNA reads as TGTGCCACCAGTGGCCTTACGACAGGGAGCGGGTCAGATACGCAGTATTTT. Encoded protein: CATSGLTTGSGSDTQYF.